Listed below are T cell receptor beta chains from one sample, sequenced in a study of CD8 T cells in Susac syndrome. Each CDR3 protein gets one entry after TCRdb re-called the immunoSEQ multiplex PCR reads with MiXCR. The table includes approximately 150,000 distinct CDR3 sequences, around 93% detected once. What was sequenced was CD4+ T cells from PBMCs. Receptor source: a human donor with multiple sclerosis. CDR3s include the opening cysteine and the closing phenylalanine or tryptophan. A D gene is named only where the DNA matches it firmly. Rows give clone size only sometimes, using once, few, many, or a class for an expanded clone.

v_gene: TRBV5-1
abundance: NA
d_gene: NA
j_gene: TRBJ1-2
CDR3aa: CASSLSSNNYGYTF
CDR3nt: TGCGCCAGCAGCTTGTCCAGTAATAACTATGGCTACACCTTC

v_gene: TRBV2
abundance: NA
d_gene: NA
j_gene: TRBJ2-6
CDR3aa: CASASAGANVLTF
CDR3nt: TGTGCCAGCGCGAGCGCTGGGGCCAACGTCCTGACTTTC

v_gene: TRBV6-5
abundance: NA
d_gene: NA
j_gene: TRBJ2-2
CDR3aa: CASGSNTGELFF
CDR3nt: TGTGCCAGCGGCTCGAACACCGGGGAGCTGTTTTTT

v_gene: TRBV20-1
abundance: NA
d_gene: NA
j_gene: TRBJ2-7
CDR3aa: CSARDSRAGLYEQYF
CDR3nt: TGCAGTGCTAGAGATAGCAGGGCAGGGCTATACGAGCAGTACTTC

v_gene: TRBV2
abundance: once
d_gene: TRBD1
j_gene: TRBJ2-3
CDR3aa: CASRGTGVYTQYF
CDR3nt: TGTGCCAGCAGGGGGACAGGGGTTTATACGCAGTATTTT

v_gene: TRBV20-1
abundance: NA
d_gene: TRBD2
j_gene: TRBJ2-5
CDR3aa: CSAPTSGGPQETQYF
CDR3nt: TGCAGTGCCCCGACTAGCGGGGGCCCCCAAGAGACCCAGTACTTC

v_gene: TRBV12-3/TRBV12-4
abundance: NA
d_gene: NA
j_gene: TRBJ1-1
CDR3aa: CASTYDRNTEAFF
CDR3nt: TGTGCCAGCACTTACGACAGGAACACTGAAGCTTTCTTT

v_gene: TRBV20-1
abundance: NA
d_gene: TRBD2
j_gene: TRBJ2-7
CDR3aa: CSAKGLAGVNEQYF
CDR3nt: TGCAGTGCGAAGGGACTAGCGGGAGTGAACGAGCAGTACTTC

v_gene: TRBV19
abundance: once
d_gene: TRBD1
j_gene: TRBJ2-7
CDR3aa: CASSMGRTGAYEQYF
CDR3nt: TGTGCCAGTAGTATGGGCCGGACAGGGGCCTACGAGCAGTACTTC

v_gene: TRBV5-1
abundance: NA
d_gene: NA
j_gene: TRBJ2-5
CDR3aa: CASREQGAGETQYF
CDR3nt: TGCGCCAGCAGAGAACAGGGAGCAGGGGAGACCCAGTACTTC

v_gene: TRBV13
abundance: NA
d_gene: NA
j_gene: TRBJ2-3
CDR3aa: CASSQLRGYNPTDTQYF
CDR3nt: TGTGCCAGCAGCCAACTAAGAGGTTATAACCCCACAGATACGCAGTATTTT

v_gene: TRBV6-1
abundance: NA
d_gene: TRBD1
j_gene: TRBJ1-1
CDR3aa: CASIPGQGRKAFF
CDR3nt: TGTGCCAGCATCCCGGGACAGGGCCGAAAAGCTTTCTTT

v_gene: TRBV7-9
abundance: NA
d_gene: NA
j_gene: TRBJ1-4
CDR3aa: CASSSSGLVWGEKLFF
CDR3nt: TGTGCCAGCAGCTCCAGCGGCTTGGTGTGGGGTGAAAAACTGTTTTTT

v_gene: TRBV20-1
abundance: NA
d_gene: NA
j_gene: TRBJ2-5
CDR3aa: CSARQGQETQYF
CDR3nt: TGCAGTGCTAGACAGGGTCAAGAGACCCAGTACTTC

v_gene: TRBV4-2
abundance: NA
d_gene: NA
j_gene: TRBJ2-3
CDR3aa: CASSYRRGPIVKNTQYF
CDR3nt: TGTGCCAGCAGCTATCGGCGGGGACCCATCGTCAAAAATACGCAGTATTTT

v_gene: TRBV6-5
abundance: NA
d_gene: TRBD1
j_gene: TRBJ2-1
CDR3aa: CASTGGLSYNEQFF
CDR3nt: TGTGCCAGCACAGGGGGCCTCTCCTACAATGAGCAGTTCTTC

v_gene: TRBV12-3/TRBV12-4
abundance: NA
d_gene: TRBD1
j_gene: TRBJ1-6
CDR3aa: CASSPRTGINSPLHF
CDR3nt: TGTGCCAGCAGCCCTAGGACAGGGATCAATTCACCCCTCCACTTT

v_gene: TRBV3-1
abundance: NA
d_gene: NA
j_gene: TRBJ2-5
CDR3aa: CASSGSETQYF
CDR3nt: TGTGCCAGCAGCGGCAGTGAGACCCAGTACTTC

v_gene: TRBV27
abundance: NA
d_gene: NA
j_gene: TRBJ1-2
CDR3aa: CASSALGLDYGYTF
CDR3nt: TGTGCCAGCAGTGCTCTGGGGCTAGACTATGGCTACACCTTC

v_gene: TRBV19
abundance: NA
d_gene: TRBD1
j_gene: TRBJ2-7
CDR3aa: CASSTRQGGHEQYF
CDR3nt: TGTGCCAGTAGTACCCGACAGGGTGGACACGAGCAGTACTTC

v_gene: TRBV7-9
abundance: NA
d_gene: NA
j_gene: TRBJ1-1
CDR3aa: CASSFGGRRRAFF
CDR3nt: TGTGCCAGCAGCTTTGGCGGGAGGCGTCGAGCTTTCTTT

v_gene: TRBV12-3/TRBV12-4
abundance: NA
d_gene: TRBD2
j_gene: TRBJ2-3
CDR3aa: CASSFLAGGHTDTQYF
CDR3nt: TGTGCCAGCAGTTTTCTAGCGGGGGGGCACACAGATACGCAGTATTTT

v_gene: TRBV18
abundance: NA
d_gene: TRBD1
j_gene: TRBJ1-5
CDR3aa: CASSPAQGADQPQHF
CDR3nt: TGTGCCAGCTCACCGGCACAGGGGGCCGATCAGCCCCAGCATTTT

v_gene: TRBV5-1
abundance: NA
d_gene: NA
j_gene: TRBJ2-5
CDR3aa: CASSSEDGTQYF
CDR3nt: TGCGCCAGCAGCTCTGAGGACGGGACCCAGTACTTC

v_gene: TRBV7-3
abundance: NA
d_gene: NA
j_gene: TRBJ2-3
CDR3aa: CASSNLADTQYF
CDR3nt: TGTGCCAGCAGCAACCTAGCAGATACGCAGTATTTT

v_gene: TRBV5-6
abundance: NA
d_gene: NA
j_gene: TRBJ2-7
CDR3aa: CASSLVGVTYEQYF
CDR3nt: TGTGCCAGCAGCTTGGTTGGGGTCACCTACGAGCAGTACTTC

v_gene: TRBV7-3
abundance: NA
d_gene: NA
j_gene: TRBJ2-5
CDR3aa: CASSLAVQETQYF
CDR3nt: TGTGCCAGCAGCTTAGCGGTCCAAGAGACCCAGTACTTC

v_gene: TRBV2
abundance: NA
d_gene: NA
j_gene: TRBJ1-1
CDR3aa: CASSEDGVGGLMNTEAFF
CDR3nt: TGTGCCAGCAGTGAAGATGGGGTGGGGGGGTTAATGAACACTGAAGCTTTCTTT

v_gene: TRBV5-1
abundance: few
d_gene: TRBD2
j_gene: TRBJ2-1
CDR3aa: CASSETGTTLGEQFF
CDR3nt: TGCGCCAGCAGCGAGACCGGGACTACCCTGGGTGAGCAGTTCTTC

v_gene: TRBV6-2/TRBV6-3
abundance: NA
d_gene: TRBD1
j_gene: TRBJ2-7
CDR3aa: CASRRTGQYEQYF
CDR3nt: TGTGCCAGCAGAAGGACAGGGCAATACGAGCAGTACTTC

v_gene: TRBV3-1
abundance: NA
d_gene: TRBD2
j_gene: TRBJ2-7
CDR3aa: CASSQIGRIRGEQYF
CDR3nt: TGTGCCAGCAGCCAGATCGGGAGGATCCGGGGCGAGCAGTACTTC

v_gene: TRBV11-1
abundance: NA
d_gene: NA
j_gene: TRBJ2-1
CDR3aa: CASSIYNEQFF
CDR3nt: TGTGCCAGCAGCATCTACAATGAGCAGTTCTTC

v_gene: TRBV12-3/TRBV12-4
abundance: NA
d_gene: NA
j_gene: TRBJ1-4
CDR3aa: CASSTGGRPSEKLFF
CDR3nt: TGTGCCAGCAGCACGGGGGGGAGGCCGTCTGAAAAACTGTTTTTT

v_gene: TRBV6-5
abundance: NA
d_gene: NA
j_gene: TRBJ1-5
CDR3aa: CASSYSSGQPQHF
CDR3nt: TGTGCCAGCAGTTACTCGAGTGGACAGCCCCAGCATTTT

v_gene: TRBV6-5
abundance: NA
d_gene: NA
j_gene: TRBJ1-3
CDR3aa: CATRAPNRSGNTIYF
CDR3nt: TGTGCCACCCGGGCCCCAAACAGAAGTGGAAACACCATATATTTT

v_gene: TRBV4-3
abundance: NA
d_gene: NA
j_gene: TRBJ1-4
CDR3aa: CASSQGGQGEKLFF
CDR3nt: TGCGCCAGCAGCCAAGGGGGACAAGGTGAAAAACTGTTTTTT

v_gene: TRBV11-2
abundance: once
d_gene: NA
j_gene: TRBJ1-3
CDR3aa: CASSLQGRRNTIYF
CDR3nt: TGTGCCAGCAGCCTTCAGGGGCGACGGAACACCATATATTTT

v_gene: TRBV7-9
abundance: NA
d_gene: NA
j_gene: TRBJ2-5
CDR3aa: CASSFKVGETQYF
CDR3nt: TGTGCCAGCAGCTTTAAGGTTGGAGAGACCCAGTACTTC

v_gene: TRBV28
abundance: NA
d_gene: NA
j_gene: TRBJ2-1
CDR3aa: CASSLVWDEQFF
CDR3nt: TGTGCCAGCAGTTTAGTCTGGGATGAGCAGTTCTTC

v_gene: TRBV6-2/TRBV6-3
abundance: once
d_gene: TRBD1
j_gene: TRBJ1-2
CDR3aa: CASKDRPNYGYTF
CDR3nt: TGTGCCAGCAAGGACAGGCCTAACTATGGCTACACCTTC

v_gene: TRBV5-6
abundance: NA
d_gene: TRBD1
j_gene: TRBJ1-2
CDR3aa: CASSAYQGASGYTF
CDR3nt: TGTGCCAGCAGCGCTTATCAGGGGGCCAGTGGCTACACCTTC

v_gene: TRBV7-2
abundance: NA
d_gene: NA
j_gene: TRBJ2-5
CDR3aa: CASSATGFGETQYF
CDR3nt: TGTGCCAGCAGCGCCACAGGGTTCGGGGAGACCCAGTACTTC

v_gene: TRBV5-1
abundance: once
d_gene: NA
j_gene: TRBJ1-3
CDR3aa: CASSLGGIPGNTIYF
CDR3nt: TGCGCCAGCAGCTTGGGGGGGATCCCTGGAAACACCATATATTTT

v_gene: TRBV6-2/TRBV6-3
abundance: NA
d_gene: NA
j_gene: TRBJ2-5
CDR3aa: CASSYSTQRPPRETQYF
CDR3nt: TGTGCCAGCAGTTACTCGACGCAACGGCCCCCACGGGAGACCCAGTACTTC

v_gene: TRBV5-1
abundance: NA
d_gene: NA
j_gene: TRBJ2-7
CDR3aa: CASSLVAVAAYEQYF
CDR3nt: TGCGCCAGCAGCTTGGTCGCGGTAGCGGCCTACGAGCAGTACTTC

v_gene: TRBV29-1
abundance: NA
d_gene: NA
j_gene: TRBJ2-2
CDR3aa: CSVALGRANTGELFF
CDR3nt: TGCAGCGTGGCGCTCGGGCGGGCGAACACCGGGGAGCTGTTTTTT

v_gene: TRBV11-2
abundance: NA
d_gene: NA
j_gene: TRBJ1-5
CDR3aa: CASSTFSGQPQHF
CDR3nt: TGTGCCAGCAGCACTTTTTCGGGTCAGCCCCAGCATTTT

v_gene: TRBV7-2
abundance: NA
d_gene: TRBD2
j_gene: TRBJ2-1
CDR3aa: CASSPRGSGRAFDEQFF
CDR3nt: TGTGCCAGCAGCCCCCGGGGGAGCGGGAGGGCCTTCGATGAGCAGTTCTTC

v_gene: TRBV6-5
abundance: once
d_gene: TRBD2
j_gene: TRBJ2-5
CDR3aa: CASSYSTSGGGETQYF
CDR3nt: TGTGCCAGCAGTTACTCGACTAGCGGGGGTGGAGAGACCCAGTACTTC

v_gene: TRBV6-2/TRBV6-3
abundance: NA
d_gene: NA
j_gene: TRBJ1-5
CDR3aa: CASSQVNQPQHF
CDR3nt: TGTGCCAGCAGCCAAGTGAATCAGCCCCAGCATTTT

v_gene: TRBV15
abundance: NA
d_gene: NA
j_gene: TRBJ2-4
CDR3aa: CATSREERGIQYF
CDR3nt: TGTGCCACCAGCAGAGAAGAAAGAGGCATTCAGTACTTC

v_gene: TRBV5-4
abundance: NA
d_gene: NA
j_gene: TRBJ2-5
CDR3aa: CASSLGATGLETQYF
CDR3nt: TGTGCCAGCAGCTTGGGCGCAACAGGGTTGGAGACCCAGTACTTC